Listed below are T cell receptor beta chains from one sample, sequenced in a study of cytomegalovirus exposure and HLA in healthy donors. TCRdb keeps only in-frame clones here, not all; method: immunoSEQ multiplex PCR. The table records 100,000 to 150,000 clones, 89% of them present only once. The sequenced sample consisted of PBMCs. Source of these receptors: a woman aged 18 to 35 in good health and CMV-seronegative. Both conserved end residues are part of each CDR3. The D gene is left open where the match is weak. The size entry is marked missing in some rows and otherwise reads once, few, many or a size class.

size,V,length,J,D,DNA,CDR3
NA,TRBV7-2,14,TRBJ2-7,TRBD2,TGTGCCAGCAGCTGGGCTAGCGGTTCCTACGAGCAGTACTTC,CASSWASGSYEQYF
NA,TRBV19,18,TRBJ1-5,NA,TGTGCCAGTAGTATCCAAACCACCTCGGGGTGGAGCAATCAGCCCCAGCATTTT,CASSIQTTSGWSNQPQHF
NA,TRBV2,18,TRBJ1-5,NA,TGTGCCAGCAGTGAAGCTGCTTTGCGGGCCCGGGTTAATCAGCCCCAGCATTTT,CASSEAALRARVNQPQHF
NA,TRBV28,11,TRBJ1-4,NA,TGTGCCAGCAGTTCCGGTGAAAAACTGTTTTTT,CASSSGEKLFF
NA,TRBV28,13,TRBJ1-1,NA,TGTGCCGGAAAGACAGGTATGAACACTGAAGCTTTCTTT,CAGKTGMNTEAFF
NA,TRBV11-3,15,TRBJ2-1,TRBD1,TGTGCCAGCAGCACTACGACAGGGAACGGGAATGAGCAGTTCTTC,CASSTTTGNGNEQFF
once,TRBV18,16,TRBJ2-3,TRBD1,TGTGCCAGCTCACCATGGGACAGGGGACCCACAGATACGCAGTATTTT,CASSPWDRGPTDTQYF
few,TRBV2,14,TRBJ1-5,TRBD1,TGTGCCAGCAGGACGACAGGGGGCCCTCAGCCCCAGCATTTT,CASRTTGGPQPQHF
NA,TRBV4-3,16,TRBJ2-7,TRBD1,TGCGCCAGCAGCCAAGTCAGGACAGGGGCCACCTACGAGCAGTACTTC,CASSQVRTGATYEQYF
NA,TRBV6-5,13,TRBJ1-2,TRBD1,TGTGCCAGCAGTGGACAGGGAAGCTATGGCTACACCTTC,CASSGQGSYGYTF
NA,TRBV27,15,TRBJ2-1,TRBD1,TGTGCCAGCAGGCCCGGGGACAGGGTCTACAATGAGCAGTTCTTC,CASRPGDRVYNEQFF
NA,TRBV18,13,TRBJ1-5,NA,TGTGCCAGCTCACCTGACACCAATCAGCCCCAGCATTTT,CASSPDTNQPQHF
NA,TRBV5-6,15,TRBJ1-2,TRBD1,TGTGCCAGCAGCTTTGGGACAGGGAGGGAGAATGGCTACACCTTC,CASSFGTGRENGYTF
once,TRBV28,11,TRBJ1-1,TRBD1,TGTGCCAGCAGGATGAGGACAGGAGCTTTCTTT,CASRMRTGAFF
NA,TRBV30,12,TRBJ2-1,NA,TGTGCCTGGACCGGGGTCATAAATGAGCAGTTCTTC,CAWTGVINEQFF
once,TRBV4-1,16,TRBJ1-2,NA,TGCGCCAGCAGCCAGGAACCGGGACAAGGGATAGGTGGCTACACCTTC,CASSQEPGQGIGGYTF
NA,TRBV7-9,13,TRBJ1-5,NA,TGTGCCAGCAGCCGGGGTGGGGGGCAGCCCCAGCATTTT,CASSRGGGQPQHF
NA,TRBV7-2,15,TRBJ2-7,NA,TGTGCCAGCACTCACCCTGGGGCTAGCTCCTACGAGCAGTACTTC,CASTHPGASSYEQYF
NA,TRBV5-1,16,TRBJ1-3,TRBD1,TGCGCCAGCAGCCTACAGGGGGACCTCTCTGGAAACACCATATATTTT,CASSLQGDLSGNTIYF
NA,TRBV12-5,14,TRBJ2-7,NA,TGTGCTAGTGGTTTGGGGCAGGGGTCGAACGAGCAGTACTTC,CASGLGQGSNEQYF
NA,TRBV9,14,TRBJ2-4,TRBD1,TGTGCCAGCAGCGTAGAGGGACAGGGGAACATTCAGTACTTC,CASSVEGQGNIQYF
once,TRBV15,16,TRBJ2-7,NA,TGTGCCACCAGCAGGATCCGGACTTATACTGCCTACGAGCAGTACTTC,CATSRIRTYTAYEQYF
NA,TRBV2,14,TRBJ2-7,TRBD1,TGTGCCAGCAGTGCCCGGGACAGGAGCTACGAGCAGTACTTC,CASSARDRSYEQYF
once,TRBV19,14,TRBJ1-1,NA,TGTGCCAGTAGTATAATTGGCAGGGTAGCTGAAGCTTTCTTT,CASSIIGRVAEAFF
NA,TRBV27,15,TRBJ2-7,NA,TGTGCCAGCAGTCCCGAAAGGGGTTGGACCTACGAGCAGTACTTC,CASSPERGWTYEQYF
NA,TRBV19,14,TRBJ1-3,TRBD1,TGTGCCAGTACTAACAGGGGAAGTGGAAACACCATATATTTT,CASTNRGSGNTIYF
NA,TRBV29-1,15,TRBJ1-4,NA,TGCAGCGTTGAACCCGGTCAGGAGGGAACGGAAAAACTGTTTTTT,CSVEPGQEGTEKLFF
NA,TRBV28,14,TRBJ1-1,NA,TGTGCCAGCAGTTTTGAGATAATGAACACTGAAGCTTTCTTT,CASSFEIMNTEAFF
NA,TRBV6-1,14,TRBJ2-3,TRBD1,TGTGCCATTGGGGCGGACAGGGACACAGATACGCAGTATTTT,CAIGADRDTDTQYF
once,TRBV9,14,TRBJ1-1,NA,TGTGCCAGCAGCCCCCGGTGGGCGAACGCTGAAGCTTTCTTT,CASSPRWANAEAFF
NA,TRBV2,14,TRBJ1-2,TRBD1,TGTGCCAGCAGTGAGGACAGGGGTTGGTATGGCTACACCTTC,CASSEDRGWYGYTF
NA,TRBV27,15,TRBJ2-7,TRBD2,TGTGCCAGCAGTTCCCTGACTAGCCCCTCCCACGAGCAGTACTTC,CASSSLTSPSHEQYF
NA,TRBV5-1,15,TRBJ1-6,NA,TGCGCCAGCAGCTTGGACCAAGACAGTAATTCACCCCTCCACTTT,CASSLDQDSNSPLHF
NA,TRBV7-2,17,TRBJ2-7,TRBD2,TGTGCCAGCAGCCACGGGGGTAGCGGGGGCCCTATACGAGAGCAGTACTTC,CASSHGGSGGPIREQYF
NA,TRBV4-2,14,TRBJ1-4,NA,TGTGCCAGCAGCAAACAGGCAACTAATGAAAAACTGTTTTTT,CASSKQATNEKLFF
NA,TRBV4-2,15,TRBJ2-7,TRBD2,TGTGCCAGCAGCCCGAGACTAGCGGAGGGGGGGGAGCAGTACTTC,CASSPRLAEGGEQYF
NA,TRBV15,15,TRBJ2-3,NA,TGTGCCACCAGCAGGCGGGGCCCTTACACAGATACGCAGTATTTT,CATSRRGPYTDTQYF
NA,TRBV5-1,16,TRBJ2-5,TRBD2,TGCGCCAGCAGCTTGGGTATAGCGGGAGGGAAAGAGACCCAGTACTTC,CASSLGIAGGKETQYF
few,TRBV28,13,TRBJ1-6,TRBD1,TGTGCCACCACCGGACAGGGGAATTCACCCCTCCACTTT,CATTGQGNSPLHF
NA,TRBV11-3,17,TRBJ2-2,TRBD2,TGTGCCAGCAGCTACGACGGACTAGCGGGAGGCACCGGGGAGCTGTTTTTT,CASSYDGLAGGTGELFF